This T cell receptor (beta chain) was retrieved from a study of T cells after yellow fever vaccination. In its sample, this clonotype was seen many times. The length of the CDR3 is 13 residues. In germline, CDR1 is SGHTA, CDR2 FQGTGA. The junction had 2 bases not matched to a gene; V was cut back by 5 bases and J by 4 bases. UMIs and a universal primer site were added when TCR cDNA was made by 5'RACE template switching. TCRdb reprocessed the 5' RACE reads with MiXCR, giving one entry per CDR3 protein. This sample yields about 4,600 distinct CDR3 sequences, of which around 3.5% are seen a single time; 55% to 60% belongs to the top ten. Study results and limitations: It was the secondary response that reached its peak faster, day 5 versus 15, but it was weaker.

Sequencing used PBMCs, either bulk or a sorted T-cell subset (CD4+, CD8+, memory, or dextramer-sorted; not recorded which), obtained 15 days after the yellow fever booster vaccination. The chain employs TRBV7-3 and TRBJ2-1; 7 bases fit TRBD2. This sequence originates from a young man who received the YFV17D yellow fever vaccine. The CDR3 region has the DNA TGTGCCAGCAGCAGAGCGGGATACAATGAGCAGTTCTTC. It yields the protein CASSRAGYNEQFF.